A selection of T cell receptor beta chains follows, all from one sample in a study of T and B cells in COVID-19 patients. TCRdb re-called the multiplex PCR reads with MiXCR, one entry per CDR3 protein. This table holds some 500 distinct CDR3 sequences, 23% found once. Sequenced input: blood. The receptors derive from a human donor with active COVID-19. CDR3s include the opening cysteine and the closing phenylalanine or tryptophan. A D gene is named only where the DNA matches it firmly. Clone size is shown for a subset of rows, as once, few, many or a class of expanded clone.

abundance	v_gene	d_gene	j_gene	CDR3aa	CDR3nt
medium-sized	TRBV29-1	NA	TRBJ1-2	CSVRTINNGYTF	TGCAGCGTTCGGACAATAAACAATGGCTACACCTTC
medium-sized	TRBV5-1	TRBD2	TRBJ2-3	CASSPLAGGLSTDTQYF	TGCGCCAGCAGCCCGCTAGCGGGGGGGCTCAGCACAGATACGCAGTATTTT
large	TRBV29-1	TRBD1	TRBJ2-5	CSVDNWGQGETQYF	TGCAGCGTTGATAATTGGGGACAGGGAGAGACCCAGTACTTC
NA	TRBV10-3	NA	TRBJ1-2	CASSRTGGGYTF	TGTGCCAGCAGCCGGACGGGTGGGGGCTACACCTTC
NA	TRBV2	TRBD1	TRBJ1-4	CASTDQGQTNEKLFF	TGTGCCAGCACTGACCAGGGACAGACAAATGAAAAACTGTTTTTT
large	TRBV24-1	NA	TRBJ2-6	CATSDSRTSGANVLTF	TGTGCCACCAGTGATTCCCGGACCTCTGGGGCCAACGTCCTGACTTTC
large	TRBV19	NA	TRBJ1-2	CASRVPNYGYTF	TGTGCCAGTAGGGTCCCTAACTATGGCTACACCTTC
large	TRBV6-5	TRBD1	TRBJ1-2	CASRAGQGYGYTF	TGTGCCAGCAGGGCGGGACAGGGATATGGCTACACCTTC
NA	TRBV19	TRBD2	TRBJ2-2	CASSIGTSGNTGELFF	TGTGCCAGTAGTATAGGGACTAGCGGGAACACCGGGGAGCTGTTTTTT
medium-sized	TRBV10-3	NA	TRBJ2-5	CAISEGGDRETQYF	TGTGCCATCAGTGAGGGGGGGGACAGGGAGACCCAGTACTTC
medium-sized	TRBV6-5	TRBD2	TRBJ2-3	CAIGLAGSTSTDTQYF	TGTGCCATCGGGCTAGCGGGGTCTACTAGCACAGATACGCAGTATTTT
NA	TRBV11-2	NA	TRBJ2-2	CASSSTSGGELFF	TGTGCCAGCAGCTCTACTAGTGGCGGGGAGCTGTTTTTT
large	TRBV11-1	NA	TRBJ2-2	CASSLSGREEGTGELFF	TGTGCCAGCAGCTTATCCGGTAGAGAGGAAGGCACCGGGGAGCTGTTTTTT
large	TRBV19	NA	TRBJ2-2	CASTLRGGAVTGELFF	TGTGCCAGTACCTTGAGAGGGGGGGCAGTCACCGGGGAGCTGTTTTTT
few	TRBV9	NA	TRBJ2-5	CASSVDGHSQETQYF	TGTGCCAGCAGCGTAGATGGACATTCACAAGAGACCCAGTACTTC
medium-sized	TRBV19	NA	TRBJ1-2	CASSFPWDGYGYTF	TGTGCCAGTAGTTTCCCCTGGGACGGCTATGGCTACACCTTC
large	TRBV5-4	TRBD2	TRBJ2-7	CASSYERGGSYEQYF	TGTGCCAGCAGCTACGAGCGGGGGGGGTCCTACGAGCAGTACTTC
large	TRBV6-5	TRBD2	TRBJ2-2	CASSESSGGNTGELFF	TGTGCCAGTTCAGAGAGCAGCGGGGGGAACACCGGGGAGCTGTTTTTT
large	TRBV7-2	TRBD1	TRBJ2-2	CASRGPSGTGDTGELFF	TGTGCCAGCAGGGGTCCTTCCGGGACAGGGGACACCGGGGAGCTGTTTTTT
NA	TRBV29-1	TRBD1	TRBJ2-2	CSAWGTGDTGELFF	TGCAGCGCCTGGGGGACAGGGGACACCGGGGAGCTGTTTTTT
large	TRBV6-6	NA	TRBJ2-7	CASSYGGAGNSYEQYF	TGTGCCAGCAGTTATGGTGGGGCAGGGAATAGCTACGAGCAGTACTTC
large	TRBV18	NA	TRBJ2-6	CASSPGSGANVLTF	TGTGCCAGCTCACCAGGGTCTGGGGCCAACGTCCTGACTTTC
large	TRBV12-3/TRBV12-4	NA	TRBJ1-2	CASSLYYGYTF	TGTGCCAGCAGTTTATACTATGGCTACACCTTC
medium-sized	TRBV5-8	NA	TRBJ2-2	CASSLVLVSNTGELFF	TGTGCCAGCAGCTTGGTACTGGTTTCGAACACCGGGGAGCTGTTTTTT
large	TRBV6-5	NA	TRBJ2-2	CASSFNGGTGELFF	TGTGCCAGCAGTTTTAACGGAGGCACCGGGGAGCTGTTTTTT
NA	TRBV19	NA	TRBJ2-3	CASSVRLSRYTDTQYF	TGTGCCAGTAGTGTCCGCCTTAGCAGATACACAGATACGCAGTATTTT
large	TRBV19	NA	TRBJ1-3	CASSFDRTSGNTIYF	TGTGCCAGTAGTTTCGACCGGACCTCTGGAAACACCATATATTTT
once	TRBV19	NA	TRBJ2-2	CASNAVRTWGTGELFF	TGTGCCAGTAACGCTGTGAGGACTTGGGGCACCGGGGAGCTGTTTTTT
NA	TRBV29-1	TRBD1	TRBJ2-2	CSVEVTTGDGELFF	TGCAGCGTTGAAGTCACGACAGGGGACGGGGAGCTGTTTTTT
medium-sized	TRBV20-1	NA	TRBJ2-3	CSALLDDSTDTQYF	TGCAGTGCCCTCCTCGATGACAGCACAGATACGCAGTATTTT
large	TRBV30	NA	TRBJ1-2	CAWAATRESYGYTF	TGTGCCTGGGCTGCTACTCGGGAGAGCTATGGCTACACCTTC
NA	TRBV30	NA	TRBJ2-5	CTSSPPGSQETQYF	TGTACCAGCAGCCCGCCGGGCTCACAAGAGACCCAGTACTTC
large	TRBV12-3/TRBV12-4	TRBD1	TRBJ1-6	CASSLATGGLNSPLHF	TGTGCCAGCAGTTTAGCGACAGGGGGTCTGAATTCACCCCTCCACTTT
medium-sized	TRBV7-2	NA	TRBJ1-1	CASRVSRQENTEAFF	TGTGCCAGCAGAGTATCGCGGCAGGAGAACACTGAAGCTTTCTTT
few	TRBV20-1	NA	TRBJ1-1	CSASSRWEGNTEAFF	TGCAGTGCTAGTTCCAGATGGGAGGGAAACACTGAAGCTTTCTTT
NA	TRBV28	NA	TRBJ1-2	CSSTIQSTNYGYTF	TGTTCCAGCACGATCCAGAGTACTAACTATGGCTACACCTTC
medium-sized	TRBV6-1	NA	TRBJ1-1	CASSNSGTVNTEAFF	TGTGCCAGCAGTAACTCCGGGACCGTGAACACTGAAGCTTTCTTT
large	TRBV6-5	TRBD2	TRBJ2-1	CASRRDYDPKDNEQFF	TGTGCCAGCAGGAGGGACTACGATCCTAAAGACAATGAGCAGTTCTTC
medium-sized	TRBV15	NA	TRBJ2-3	CATSRDWRGPDTQYF	TGTGCCACCAGCAGAGATTGGAGGGGTCCAGATACGCAGTATTTT
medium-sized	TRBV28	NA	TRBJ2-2	CASSTTIGTGELFF	TGTGCCAGCAGTACGACTATCGGGACCGGGGAGCTGTTTTTT
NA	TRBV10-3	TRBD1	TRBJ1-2	CAISESGQGATF	TGTGCCATCAGTGAGTCTGGGCAGGGGGCCACCTTC
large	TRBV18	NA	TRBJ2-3	CASSPRDGTSTDTQYF	TGTGCCAGCTCACCAAGGGACGGAACCTCCACAGATACGCAGTATTTT
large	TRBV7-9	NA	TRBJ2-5	CASSLVGSAGETQYF	TGTGCCAGCAGCTTAGTGGGGTCCGCGGGAGAGACCCAGTACTTC
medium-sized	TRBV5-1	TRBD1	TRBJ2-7	CASSLQGASYEQYF	TGCGCCAGCAGCTTGCAGGGGGCGTCCTACGAGCAGTACTTC
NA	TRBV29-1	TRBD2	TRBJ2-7	CSVTTSGSSHEQYF	TGCAGCGTGACTACTAGCGGGAGTTCACACGAGCAGTACTTC
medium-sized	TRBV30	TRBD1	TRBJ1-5	CAWSVTGNQPQHF	TGTGCCTGGAGTGTGACAGGGAATCAGCCCCAGCATTTT
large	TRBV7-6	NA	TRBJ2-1	CASSLGYGGGNEQFF	TGTGCCAGCAGCTTAGGGTACGGGGGAGGTAATGAGCAGTTCTTC
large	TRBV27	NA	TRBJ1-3	CASSPNGQSGNTIYF	TGTGCCAGCAGTCCCAACGGACAGTCTGGAAACACCATATATTTT
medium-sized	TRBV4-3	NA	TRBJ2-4	CASSLSAGGRNIQYF	TGCGCCAGCAGCCTCAGCGCCGGGGGGCGAAACATTCAGTACTTC
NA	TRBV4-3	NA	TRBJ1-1	CASSQEDRRTEAFF	TGCGCCAGCAGCCAAGAAGACAGGAGGACTGAAGCTTTCTTT
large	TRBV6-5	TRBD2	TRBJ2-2	CASKASGYTGELFF	TGTGCCAGCAAGGCTAGCGGATACACCGGGGAGCTGTTTTTT
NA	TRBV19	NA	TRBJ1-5	CASSIKGDGQPQHF	TGTGCCAGTAGTATAAAAGGGGACGGCCAGCCCCAGCATTTT
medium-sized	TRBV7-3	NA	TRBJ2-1	CASSSGLTNNEQFF	TGTGCCAGCAGCTCTGGATTGACCAACAATGAGCAGTTCTTC
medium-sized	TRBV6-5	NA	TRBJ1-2	CASSMRPPDRTNYGYTF	TGTGCCAGCAGTATGAGACCTCCAGACAGGACTAACTATGGCTACACCTTC
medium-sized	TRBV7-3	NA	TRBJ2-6	CASSLNPIGGANVLTF	TGTGCCAGCAGCTTAAATCCAATAGGCGGGGCCAACGTCCTGACTTTC
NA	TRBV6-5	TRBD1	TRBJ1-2	CASRAGQGATF	TGTGCCAGCAGGGCGGGACAGGGGGCCACCTTC
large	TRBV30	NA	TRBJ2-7	CAWSVNRAGRGDQYF	TGTGCCTGGAGTGTGAACAGGGCGGGACGAGGGGACCAGTACTTC
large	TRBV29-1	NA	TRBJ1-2	CSVARRGANYGYTF	TGCAGCGTTGCCCGCCGGGGTGCGAACTATGGCTACACCTTC
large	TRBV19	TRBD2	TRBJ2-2	CASTRQGTSGNTGELFF	TGTGCCAGTACCCGACAAGGGACTAGCGGGAACACCGGGGAGCTGTTTTTT